Sequencing of this T cell receptor (beta chain) was carried out in a study of blood T cells in healthy people across ages. Every participating donor contributed around 9.5 milliliters of peripheral blood through a draw. No fewer than 6 micrograms of total RNA were isolated from every sample. A second PCR, run for about 7 to 12 cycles, used a sample-barcoded 5' primer plus a J-beta primer mix. Each cDNA molecule was tagged by a template-switch adaptor that had 12 random nucleotides. TCRdb independently ran MiXCR on the 5' RACE reads; one entry per CDR3 protein. The table lists over 950,000 distinct CDR3 sequences, about 53% of them singletons. There are a few counts of this clonotype. Germline trimming cut 5 bases from V and 8 bases from J; bases unmatched to any gene: 7. This CDR3 has 14 residues. The germline gives CDR1 SEHNR, CDR2 FQNEAQ (reference sequence).

The sequence came from a woman aged 60-70 years in good health. Sequencing used blood. J is TRBJ2-1 and V is TRBV7-9, with 9 bases aligning to TRBD1. The CDR3 region is CASSLGQGADEQFF. The CDR3 nucleotides are TGTGCCAGCAGCCTGGGACAGGGCGCCGATGAGCAGTTCTTC.